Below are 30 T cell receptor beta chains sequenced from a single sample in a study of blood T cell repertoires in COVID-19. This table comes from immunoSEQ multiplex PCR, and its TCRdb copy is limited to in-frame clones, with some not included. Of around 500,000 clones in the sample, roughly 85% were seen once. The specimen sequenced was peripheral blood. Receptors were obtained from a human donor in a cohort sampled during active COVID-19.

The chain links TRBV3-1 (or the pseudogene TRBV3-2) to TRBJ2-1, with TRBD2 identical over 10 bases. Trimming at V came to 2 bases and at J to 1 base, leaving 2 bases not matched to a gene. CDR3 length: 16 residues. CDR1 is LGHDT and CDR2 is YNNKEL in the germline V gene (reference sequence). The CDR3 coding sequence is TGTGCCAGCAGCCAAACGGGACTAGCGTCCTACAATGAGCAGTTCTTC. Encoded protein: CASSQTGLASYNEQFF.

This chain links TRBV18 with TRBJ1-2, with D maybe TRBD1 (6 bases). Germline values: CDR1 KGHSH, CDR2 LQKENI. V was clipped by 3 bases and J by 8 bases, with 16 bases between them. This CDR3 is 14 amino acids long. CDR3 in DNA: TGTGCCAGCTCACCGCCCCAGGGGAAATGGGGCTACACCTTC. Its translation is CASSPPQGKWGYTF.

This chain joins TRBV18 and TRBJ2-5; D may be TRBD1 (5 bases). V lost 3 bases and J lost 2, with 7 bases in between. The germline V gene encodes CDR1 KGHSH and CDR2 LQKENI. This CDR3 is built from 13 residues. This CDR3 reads CASSPTVQETQYF. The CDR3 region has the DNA TGTGCCAGCTCACCGACAGTACAAGAGACCCAGTACTTC.

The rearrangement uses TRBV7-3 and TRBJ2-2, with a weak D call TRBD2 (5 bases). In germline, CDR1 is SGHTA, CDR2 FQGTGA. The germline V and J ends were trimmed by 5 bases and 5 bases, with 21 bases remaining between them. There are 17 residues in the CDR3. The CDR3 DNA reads TGTGCCAGCAGCCGAATACGTATCCCCGGCGGGACCGGGGAGCTGTTTTTT. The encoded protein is CASSRIRIPGGTGELFF.

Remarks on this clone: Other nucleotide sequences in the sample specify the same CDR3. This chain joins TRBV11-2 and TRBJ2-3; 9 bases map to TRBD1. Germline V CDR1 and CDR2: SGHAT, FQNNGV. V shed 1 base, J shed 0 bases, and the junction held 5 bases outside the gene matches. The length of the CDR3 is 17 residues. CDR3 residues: CASSLGGQGSSTDTQYF. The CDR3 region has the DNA TGTGCCAGCAGCTTAGGGGGACAGGGTTCTAGCACAGATACGCAGTATTTT.

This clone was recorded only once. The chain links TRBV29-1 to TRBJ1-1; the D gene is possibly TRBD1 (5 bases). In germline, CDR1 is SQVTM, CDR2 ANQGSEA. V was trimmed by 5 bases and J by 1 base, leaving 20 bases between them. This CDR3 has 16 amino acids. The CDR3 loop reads CSVRPIPTTANTEAFF. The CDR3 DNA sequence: TGCAGCGTTAGGCCCATCCCCACGACAGCGAACACTGAAGCTTTCTTT.

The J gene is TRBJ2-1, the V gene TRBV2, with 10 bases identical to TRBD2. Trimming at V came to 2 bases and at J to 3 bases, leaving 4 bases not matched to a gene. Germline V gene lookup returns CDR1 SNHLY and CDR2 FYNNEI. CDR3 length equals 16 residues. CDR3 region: CASSEKSSGSYNEQFF. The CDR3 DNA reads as TGTGCCAGCAGTGAAAAGTCTAGCGGGAGCTACAATGAGCAGTTCTTC.

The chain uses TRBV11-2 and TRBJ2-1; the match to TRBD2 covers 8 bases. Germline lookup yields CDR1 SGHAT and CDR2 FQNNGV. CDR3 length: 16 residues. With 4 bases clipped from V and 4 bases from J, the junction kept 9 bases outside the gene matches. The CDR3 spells CASSSLTSGRYNEQFF. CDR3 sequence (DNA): TGTGCCAGCAGCTCACTCACTAGCGGAAGATACAATGAGCAGTTCTTC.

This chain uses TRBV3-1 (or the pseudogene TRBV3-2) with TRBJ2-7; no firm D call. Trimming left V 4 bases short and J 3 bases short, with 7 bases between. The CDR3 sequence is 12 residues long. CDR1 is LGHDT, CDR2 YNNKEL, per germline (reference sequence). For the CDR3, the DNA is TGTGCCAGCAGCCTGGCGGACTACGAGCAGTACTTC. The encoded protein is CASSLADYEQYF.

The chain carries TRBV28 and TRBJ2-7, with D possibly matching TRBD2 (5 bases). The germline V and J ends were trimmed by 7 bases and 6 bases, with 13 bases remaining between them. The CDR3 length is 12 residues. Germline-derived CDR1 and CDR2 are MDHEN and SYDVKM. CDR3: CASNFAGPEQYF. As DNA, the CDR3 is TGTGCCAGCAATTTCGCGGGCCCCGAGCAGTACTTC.

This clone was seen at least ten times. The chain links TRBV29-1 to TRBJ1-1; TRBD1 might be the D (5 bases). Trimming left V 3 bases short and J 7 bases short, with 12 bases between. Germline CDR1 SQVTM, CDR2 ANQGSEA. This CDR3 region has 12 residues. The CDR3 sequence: CSVERQQDEAFF. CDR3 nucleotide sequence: TGCAGCGTTGAGAGACAGCAGGATGAAGCTTTCTTT.

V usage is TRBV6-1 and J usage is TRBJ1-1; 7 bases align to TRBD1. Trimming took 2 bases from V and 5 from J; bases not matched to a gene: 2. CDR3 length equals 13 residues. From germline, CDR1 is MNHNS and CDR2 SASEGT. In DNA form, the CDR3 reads TGTGCCAGCAGTGAACAGGGGGGTACTGAAGCTTTCTTT. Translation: CASSEQGGTEAFF.

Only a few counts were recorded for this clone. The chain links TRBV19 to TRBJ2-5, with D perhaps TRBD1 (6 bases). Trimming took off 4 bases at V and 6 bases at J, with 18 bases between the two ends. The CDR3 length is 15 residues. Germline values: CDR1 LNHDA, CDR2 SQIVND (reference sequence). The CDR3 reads CASSSGQWVKKTQYF. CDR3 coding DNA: TGTGCCAGTAGTAGTGGACAGTGGGTCAAGAAGACCCAGTACTTC.

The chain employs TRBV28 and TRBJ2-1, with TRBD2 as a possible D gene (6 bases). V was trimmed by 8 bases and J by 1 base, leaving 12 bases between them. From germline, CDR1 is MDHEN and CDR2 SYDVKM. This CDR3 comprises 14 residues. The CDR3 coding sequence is TGTGCCAGCCGCCCGGAGGGATCCTACAATGAGCAGTTCTTC. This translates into CASRPEGSYNEQFF.

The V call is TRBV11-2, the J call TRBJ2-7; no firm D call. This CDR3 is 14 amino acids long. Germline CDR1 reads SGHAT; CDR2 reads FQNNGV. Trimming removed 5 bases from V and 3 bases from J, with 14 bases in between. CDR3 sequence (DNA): TGTGCCAGCAGCCCCCCCCAGGTGATCTACGAGCAGTACTTC. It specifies CASSPPQVIYEQYF.

The CDR3 region has the DNA TGTGCCAGCAGCTACGGACTAGCGGAAAACACAGATACGCAGTATTTT. This gives the protein CASSYGLAENTDTQYF. The chain carries TRBV7-3 and TRBJ2-3; 10 bases agree with TRBD2. The CDR3 has 16 amino acids. Trimming took 4 bases from V and 2 from J; bases not matched to a gene: 6. Per the germline V gene, CDR1 is SGHTA and CDR2 is FQGTGA. Together with reference TRBV7-3 and TRBJ2-3, the CDR3 gives the full variable domain: GAGVSQTPSNKVTEKGKYVELRCDPISGHTALYWYRQSLGQGPEFLIYFQGTGAADDSGLPNDRFFAVRPEGSVSTLKIQRTERGDSAVYLCASSYGLAENTDTQYFGPGTRLTVL.

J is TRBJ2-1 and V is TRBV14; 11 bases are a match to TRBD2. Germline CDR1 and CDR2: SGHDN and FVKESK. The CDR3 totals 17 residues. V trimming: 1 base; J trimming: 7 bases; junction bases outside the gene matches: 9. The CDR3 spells CASSQGLAGRYTNEQFF. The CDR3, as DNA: TGTGCCAGCAGCCAAGGACTAGCGGGGAGATATACGAATGAGCAGTTCTTC.

The CDR3 DNA is TGTGCCAGCAGTTCCCTGACGGAGCTCTATGGCTACACCTTC. Translated, it gives CASSSLTELYGYTF. This chain links TRBV6-5 with TRBJ1-2; no reliable D call. The germline V and J ends were trimmed by 4 bases and 4 bases, with 13 bases remaining between them. This CDR3 comprises 14 residues. The V gene's germline CDR1 is MNHEY and CDR2 SVGAGI.

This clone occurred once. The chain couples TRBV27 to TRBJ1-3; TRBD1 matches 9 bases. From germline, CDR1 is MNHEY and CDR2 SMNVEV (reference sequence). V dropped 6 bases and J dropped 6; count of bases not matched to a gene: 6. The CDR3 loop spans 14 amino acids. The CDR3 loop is CASSPRDRVNTIYF. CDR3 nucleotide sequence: TGTGCCAGCAGCCCCCGGGACAGGGTAAACACCATATATTTT.

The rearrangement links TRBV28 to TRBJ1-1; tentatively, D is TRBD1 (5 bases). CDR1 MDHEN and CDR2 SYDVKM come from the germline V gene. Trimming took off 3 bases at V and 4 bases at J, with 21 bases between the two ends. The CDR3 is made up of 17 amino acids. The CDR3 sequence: CASSLWLSQGLSTEAFF. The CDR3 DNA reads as TGTGCCAGCAGTTTGTGGCTAAGCCAGGGTTTAAGCACTGAAGCTTTCTTT.

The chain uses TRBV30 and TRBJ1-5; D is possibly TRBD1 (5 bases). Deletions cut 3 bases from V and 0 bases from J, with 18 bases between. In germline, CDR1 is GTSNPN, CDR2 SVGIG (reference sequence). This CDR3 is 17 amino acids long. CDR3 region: CAWRGGKNPTSNQPQHF. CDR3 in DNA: TGTGCCTGGAGGGGGGGAAAAAATCCCACTAGCAATCAGCCCCAGCATTTT.

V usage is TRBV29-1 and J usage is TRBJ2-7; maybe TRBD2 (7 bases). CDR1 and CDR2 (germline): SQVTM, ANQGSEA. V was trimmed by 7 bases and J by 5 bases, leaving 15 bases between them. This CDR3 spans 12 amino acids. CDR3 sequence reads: CSAEGRGDEQYF. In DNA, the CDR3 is TGCAGCGCCGAGGGGAGGGGGGACGAGCAGTACTTC.

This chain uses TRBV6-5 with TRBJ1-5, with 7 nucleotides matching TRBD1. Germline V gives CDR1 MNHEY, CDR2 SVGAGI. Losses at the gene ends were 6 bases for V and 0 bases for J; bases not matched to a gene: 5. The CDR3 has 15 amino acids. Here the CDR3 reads CASRRTGNSNQPQHF. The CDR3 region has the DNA TGTGCCAGCAGACGGACAGGTAATAGCAATCAGCCCCAGCATTTT.

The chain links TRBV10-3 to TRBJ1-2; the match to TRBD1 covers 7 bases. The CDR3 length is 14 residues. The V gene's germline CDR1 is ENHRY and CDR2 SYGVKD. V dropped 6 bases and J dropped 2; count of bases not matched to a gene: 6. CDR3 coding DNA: TGTGCCATCAGGACCACAGGGGAGAACTATGGCTACACCTTC. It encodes CAIRTTGENYGYTF.

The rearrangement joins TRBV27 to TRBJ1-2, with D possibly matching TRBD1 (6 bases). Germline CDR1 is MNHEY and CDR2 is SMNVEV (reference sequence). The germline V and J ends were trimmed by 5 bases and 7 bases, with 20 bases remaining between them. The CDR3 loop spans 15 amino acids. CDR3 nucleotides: TGTGCCAGCAGTCTCTCGGAGGGGGGGGGTAGTGGCTACACCTTC. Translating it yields CASSLSEGGGSGYTF.

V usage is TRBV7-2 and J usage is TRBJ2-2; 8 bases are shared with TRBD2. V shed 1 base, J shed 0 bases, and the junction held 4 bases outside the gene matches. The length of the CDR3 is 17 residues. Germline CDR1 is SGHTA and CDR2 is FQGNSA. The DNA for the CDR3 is TGTGCCAGCAGCTTAGACCCACTAGCGGCGAACACCGGGGAGCTGTTTTTT. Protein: CASSLDPLAANTGELFF.

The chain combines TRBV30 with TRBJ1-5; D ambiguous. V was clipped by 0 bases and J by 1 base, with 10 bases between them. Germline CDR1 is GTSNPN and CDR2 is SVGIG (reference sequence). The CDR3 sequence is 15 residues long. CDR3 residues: CAWSVAAMSNQPQHF. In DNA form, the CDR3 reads TGTGCCTGGAGTGTGGCGGCTATGAGCAATCAGCCCCAGCATTTT.

CDR3 sequence reads: CASSFRASGSPQGYEQYF. In nucleotides, the CDR3 is TGTGCCAGCAGTTTCAGGGCTAGCGGGAGTCCCCAGGGATACGAGCAGTACTTC. J is TRBJ2-7 and V is TRBV27; 10 bases fit TRBD2. Germline CDR1 MNHEY, CDR2 SMNVEV (reference sequence). Losses at the gene ends were 3 bases for V and 4 bases for J; bases not matched to a gene: 15. The CDR3 covers 18 residues.

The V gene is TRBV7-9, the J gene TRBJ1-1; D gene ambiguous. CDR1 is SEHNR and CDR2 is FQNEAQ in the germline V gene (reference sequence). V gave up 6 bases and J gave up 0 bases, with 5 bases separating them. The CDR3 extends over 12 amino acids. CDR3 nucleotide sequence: TGTGCCAGCAGGCGCATGAACACTGAAGCTTTCTTT. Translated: CASRRMNTEAFF.

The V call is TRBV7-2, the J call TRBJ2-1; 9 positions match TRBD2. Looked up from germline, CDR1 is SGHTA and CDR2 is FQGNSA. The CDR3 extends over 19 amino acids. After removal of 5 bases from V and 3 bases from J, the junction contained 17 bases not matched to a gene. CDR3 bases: TGTGCCAGCAGCCCCCGAACTAGCGGGCATTTGTCTAGCTACAATGAGCAGTTCTTC. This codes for CASSPRTSGHLSSYNEQFF. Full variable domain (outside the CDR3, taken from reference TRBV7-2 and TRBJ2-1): GAGVSQSPSNKVTEKGKDVELRCDPISGHTALYWYRQSLGQGLEFLIYFQGNSAPDKSGLPSDRFSAERTGGSVSTLTIQRTQQEDSAVYLCASSPRTSGHLSSYNEQFFGPGTRLTVL.